This TCR beta chain stems from a study of T cells in Graves' hyperthyroidism and ophthalmopathy. Study context: Peripheral blood sampling occurred at initial diagnosis, before any treatment. Overall study findings and caveats: In the blood, most expanded thyroid clonotypes above 0.001 appeared as well.

Trimming removed 2 bases at V and 4 bases at J, with 12 bases between. Germline V lookup: CDR1 MNHNS, CDR2 SASEGT. This CDR3 has 15 amino acids. Regions amplified from RNA transcripts were the TCR beta CDR3 regions. A first-round RT-PCR of the TCR CDR3 used the HTBI primer set. TCRdb reprocessed the multiplex PCR reads via MiXCR and lists one record per CDR3 protein. The sample records about 570,000 distinct CDR3 sequences, around 13% being singletons. This clonotype was counted at least ten times. The antigen is not known. This TCR came from a woman in her thirties or forties with Graves' hyperthyroidism. The specimen was blood. The J gene is TRBJ1-5, the V gene TRBV6-1; D is unresolved. In DNA, the CDR3 is TGTGCCAGCAGTGAAAGGGCAGCAGATAATCAGCCCCAGCATTTT. Its protein is CASSERAADNQPQHF.